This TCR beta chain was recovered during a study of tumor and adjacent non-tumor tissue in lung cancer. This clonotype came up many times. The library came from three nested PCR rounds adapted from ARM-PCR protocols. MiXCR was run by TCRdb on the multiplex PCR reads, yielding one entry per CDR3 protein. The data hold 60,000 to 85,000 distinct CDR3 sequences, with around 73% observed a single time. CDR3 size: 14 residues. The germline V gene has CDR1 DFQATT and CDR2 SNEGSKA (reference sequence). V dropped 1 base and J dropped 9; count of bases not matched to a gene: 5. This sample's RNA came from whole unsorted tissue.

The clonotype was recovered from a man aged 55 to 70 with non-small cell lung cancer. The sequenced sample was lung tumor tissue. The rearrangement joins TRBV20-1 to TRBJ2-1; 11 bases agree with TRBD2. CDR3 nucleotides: TGCAGTGCTAGAGGACTAGCGGGAATAAGTGAGCAGTTCTTC. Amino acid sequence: CSARGLAGISEQFF.